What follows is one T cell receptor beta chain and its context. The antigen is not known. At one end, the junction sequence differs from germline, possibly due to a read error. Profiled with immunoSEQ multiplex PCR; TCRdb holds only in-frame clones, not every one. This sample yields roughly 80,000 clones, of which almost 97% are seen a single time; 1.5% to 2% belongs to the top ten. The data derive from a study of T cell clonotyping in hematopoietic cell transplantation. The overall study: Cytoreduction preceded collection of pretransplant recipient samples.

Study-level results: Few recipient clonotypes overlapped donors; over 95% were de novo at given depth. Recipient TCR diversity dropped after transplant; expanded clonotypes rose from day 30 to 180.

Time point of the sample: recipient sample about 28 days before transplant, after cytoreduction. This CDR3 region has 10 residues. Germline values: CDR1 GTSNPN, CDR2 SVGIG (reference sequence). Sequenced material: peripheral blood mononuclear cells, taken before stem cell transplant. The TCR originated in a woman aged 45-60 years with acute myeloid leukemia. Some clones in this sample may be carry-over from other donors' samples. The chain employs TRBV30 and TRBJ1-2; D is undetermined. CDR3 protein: CAWSAPVPYF. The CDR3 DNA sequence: TGTGCCTGGAGTGCCCCCGTTCCGTACTTC.